This entry concerns a single T cell receptor (beta chain). Its specificity is unknown. The data stem from a study of T cells in tuberculosis. Overall study context: In South Africa, adults with active tuberculosis were compared with IGRA-negative and latently infected IGRA-positive adolescents.

The table came from immunoSEQ multiplex PCR; TCRdb's copy has only in-frame clones and leaves some out. The data contain approximately 30,000 clones, roughly nine tenths of them singletons. This CDR3 region has 14 residues. With 2 bases removed from V and 3 bases from J, the gap between germline ends came to 10 bases. Germline CDR1 SGHTA, CDR2 FQGNSA. Study results and limitations: Shorter CDR3-alpha in active tuberculosis partly drove smaller distances.

The rearrangement uses TRBV7-2 and TRBJ1-2; D not certain. The sequenced sample was PBMCs. This clonotype was sampled from a donor aged 10 to 29 with latent tuberculosis or without tuberculosis infection. The CDR3 spells CASSLSWRDYGYTF. The CDR3 DNA reads TGTGCCAGCAGCTTATCGTGGAGGGACTATGGCTACACCTTC.